This T cell receptor (beta chain) appears in the sequencing data of a study of OX40 agonist ivuxolimab in advanced cancers. Study background: Patients were treated with intravenous ivuxolimab, dosed at 0.01 to 10 mg/kg and infused every 2 weeks.

Sequenced by immunoSEQ multiplex PCR; TCRdb stores in-frame clones only, minus some. This repertoire shows around 30,000 clones, roughly 80% found once; its top ten account for 2.5% to 3%. Study conclusions and caveats: In the 0.1-3.0 mg/kg groups, partial responders showed among the lowest expansion. Some nonresponders additionally presented with little normalized T-cell clonal expansion.

Patients with autoimmune history or systemic immunosuppression were excluded. This clone came up a few times. Its specificity is unknown. The V gene's germline CDR1 is MNHEY and CDR2 SMNVEV (reference sequence). With 6 bases removed from V and 2 bases from J, the gap between germline ends came to 12 bases. This CDR3 has 14 amino acids. This sequence originates from an adult with an advanced solid tumor such as melanoma, head and neck, liver or kidney cancer. The chain is built from TRBV27 and TRBJ2-3; a weak D match, TRBD2 (5 bases). The sequencing here drew on CD4+ or CD8+ T cells sorted from blood, taken in a trial of the OX40 agonist ivuxolimab. The DNA for the CDR3 is TGTGCCAGCAGGCTGACTACCTCCACAGATACGCAGTATTTT. Encoded protein: CASRLTTSTDTQYF.